This T cell receptor beta chain was found in a study of T-cell reconstitution after alpha-beta-depleted transplantation in children. This clonotype was picked up many times. Antigen unknown. Study-level points and caveats: Reports say that about two months after transplant, the alpha-beta T cells came out of several hundred graft clones that had expanded. T-cell numbers and diversity one year post-transplant derived largely from freshly generated T cells. Some patients showed high day-60 TCRbeta diversity, which derived from surviving recipient T cells and thymic progenitors.

CDR1 is SNHLY and CDR2 is FYNNEI in the germline V gene. The J segment lost 2 bases and the V segment lost 5 bases, leaving 12 bases of the junction unmatched. The CDR3 covers 16 residues. Researchers prepared the TCRbeta library using unique molecular identifiers, the study reports. TCRdb independently ran MiXCR on the PCR reads; one entry per CDR3 protein. The table includes fewer than 1 million distinct CDR3 sequences, roughly 16% detected once. The TCR comes from a male patient younger than 18 who had a stem cell transplant for acute lymphoblastic leukemia, so the T cells may come from the graft donor. The V gene is TRBV2, the J gene TRBJ2-7; TRBD1 matches at 7 bases. The source was PBMCs, mostly from graft donor cells, collected 360 days after TCRalphabeta/CD19-depleted stem cell transplant. The CDR3 bases are TGTGCCAGCAGTACCCGCCCTGGACAGGCAGCCTACGAGCAGTACTTC. It translates to CASSTRPGQAAYEQYF.